Shown below are 19 T cell receptor beta chains from a single sample sequenced in a study of T cells after somatic rescue of genetic block. Only in-frame clones appear in the TCRdb table, and some are missing; sequencing was by immunoSEQ multiplex PCR. The table records some 13,000 clones, under 85% of them present only once. The sample comprised peripheral blood mononuclear cells (PBMCs). Receptor source: a boy aged 10-17 years.

V usage is TRBV27 and J usage is TRBJ2-7; perhaps D is TRBD1 or TRBD2 (5 bases each). Germline CDR1 reads MNHEY; CDR2 reads SMNVEV (reference sequence). This CDR3 contains 15 residues. Trimming cost V 6 bases and J 6 bases, with 21 bases left between them. This CDR3 reads CASRGTLGAPSEQYF. The CDR3 DNA sequence: TGTGCCAGCAGGGGGACGCTAGGGGCCCCCTCCGAGCAGTACTTC.

This chain joins TRBV5-1 and TRBJ2-2, with unresolved D. Germline lookup yields CDR1 SGHRS and CDR2 YFSETQ. The CDR3 covers 13 residues. Trimming stripped 4 bases from V and 0 bases from J, with 4 bases between. CDR3 in amino acids: CASSTPNTGELFF. CDR3 in DNA: TGCGCCAGCAGCACCCCGAACACCGGGGAGCTGTTTTTT.

The gene calls are TRBV5-1 and TRBJ1-4, with D possibly TRBD1 on 5 matching bases. This CDR3 is 15 amino acids long. Germline CDR1 is SGHRS and CDR2 is YFSETQ. The germline V and J ends were trimmed by 4 bases and 1 base, with 11 bases remaining between them. The CDR3 is CASSKLQGTNEKLFF. In nucleotides, the CDR3 is TGCGCCAGCAGCAAACTGCAGGGAACTAATGAAAAACTGTTTTTT.

This clone showed up just a few times. The V gene is TRBV5-1, the J gene TRBJ2-2; TRBD2 is a possible D gene (6 bases). The CDR3 is 15 amino acids. From germline, CDR1 is SGHRS and CDR2 YFSETQ. The ends were cut back, 4 bases at V and 2 bases at J, with 12 bases in the middle. The DNA for the CDR3 is TGCGCCAGCAGCCTAGCGATCGTCAACACCGGGGAGCTGTTTTTT. Its protein is CASSLAIVNTGELFF.

The chain links TRBV6-5 to TRBJ2-7; tentative D call: TRBD2 (5 bases). Germline CDR1 and CDR2: MNHEY and SVGAGI. V dropped 2 bases and J dropped 4 bases, with 9 bases sitting between them. The CDR3 sequence is 13 residues long. The CDR3 DNA follows: TGTGCCAGCAGTTACGCCCGGGGTTACGAGCAGTACTTC. Amino acid sequence: CASSYARGYEQYF.

The sample holds a few counts of this clone. The chain carries TRBV7-9 and TRBJ2-1; 9 bases line up with TRBD2. This CDR3 is 14 amino acids long. V shed 3 bases, J shed 4 bases, and the junction held 1 base outside the gene matches. Per the germline V gene, CDR1 is SEHNR and CDR2 is FQNEAQ (reference sequence). The CDR3, as DNA: TGTGCCAGCAGCTTTAGCGGGAGATACAATGAGCAGTTCTTC. Its protein is CASSFSGRYNEQFF. The complete variable domain, with remaining parts taken from reference TRBV7-9 and TRBJ2-1, reads DTGVSQNPRHKITKRGQNVTFRCDPISEHNRLYWYRQTLGQGPEFLTYFQNEAQLEKSRLLSDRFSAERPKGSFSTLEIQRTEQGDSAMYLCASSFSGRYNEQFFGPGTRLTVL.

The V and J genes are TRBV5-1 and TRBJ2-1; possibly TRBD1 or TRBD2 for D (5 bases each). This CDR3 contains 17 residues. V dropped 0 bases and J dropped 5 bases, with 18 bases sitting between them. Germline V gene sequence: CDR1 SGHRS, CDR2 YFSETQ. The CDR3: CASSLAGTAFLHNEQFF. CDR3 sequence (DNA): TGCGCCAGCAGCTTGGCAGGGACGGCTTTCCTTCACAATGAGCAGTTCTTC.

About this clone itself: The identical CDR3 is also encoded by other nucleotide sequences in the sample. The chain combines TRBV4-1 with TRBJ1-3; 7 bases fit TRBD1. Germline values: CDR1 MGHRA, CDR2 YSYEKL. The CDR3 totals 17 residues. V lost 3 bases, J lost 0 bases, and 8 bases stayed unmatched. CDR3 residues: CASSQGDSPFSGNTIYF. The CDR3 region has the DNA TGCGCCAGCAGCCAGGGGGACAGTCCTTTCTCTGGAAACACCATATATTTT.

CDR3 coding DNA: TGCGCCAGCAGCCAAGCCCCCAGGGGTGGTGAAAAACTGTTTTTT. This translates into CASSQAPRGGEKLFF. The V call is TRBV4-1, the J call TRBJ1-4; D is perhaps TRBD1 (6 bases). V was clipped by 1 base and J by 7 bases, with 13 bases between them. Germline V lookup: CDR1 MGHRA, CDR2 YSYEKL. The CDR3 length is 15 residues.

The rearrangement joins TRBV6-1 to TRBJ1-5; D is undetermined. V was clipped by 4 bases and J by 5 bases, with 15 bases between them. Germline-derived CDR1 and CDR2 are MNHNS and SASEGT. The CDR3 sequence is 15 residues long. CDR3 protein: CASSVRAGPYQPQHF. CDR3 nucleotide sequence: TGTGCCAGCAGTGTAAGGGCCGGGCCTTATCAGCCCCAGCATTTT.

The rearrangement joins TRBV19 to TRBJ1-5, with D maybe TRBD1 (5 bases). This CDR3 has 12 amino acids. Per the germline V gene, CDR1 is LNHDA and CDR2 is SQIVND (reference sequence). V was clipped by 10 bases and J by 4 bases, with 11 bases between them. The CDR3 here is CATNQGNQPQHF. The CDR3 DNA is TGTGCCACCAACCAGGGAAATCAGCCCCAGCATTTT.

The rearrangement uses TRBV18 and TRBJ2-7; TRBD2 matches 12 bases. Trimming at V came to 3 bases and at J to 0 bases, leaving 9 bases not matched to a gene. Germline V gene lookup returns CDR1 KGHSH and CDR2 LQKENI. The CDR3 is 18 residues long. CDR3 coding DNA: TGTGCCAGCTCACCGTTAAGGACTAGCGGGACCCACTCCTACGAGCAGTACTTC. This gives the protein CASSPLRTSGTHSYEQYF.

The genes are TRBV10-3 and TRBJ1-1; 9 nucleotides match TRBD1. CDR3 size: 15 residues. Germline CDR1 is ENHRY and CDR2 is SYGVKD. The J segment lost 4 bases and the V segment lost 5 bases, leaving 8 bases of the junction unmatched. The CDR3 here is CAISSGQGLSTEAFF. The CDR3 DNA sequence: TGTGCCATCAGTAGCGGACAGGGGCTGAGCACTGAAGCTTTCTTT.

V and J are TRBV6-1 and TRBJ1-1; possibly TRBD1 for D (5 bases). This CDR3 is 14 amino acids long. Germline CDR1 reads MNHNS; CDR2 reads SASEGT. The V end was cut by 5 bases, the J end by 1 base, with 11 bases between. The CDR3 bases are TGTGCCAGCAGTCAAGGACACCCGAACACTGAAGCTTTCTTT. Residues: CASSQGHPNTEAFF.

The rearrangement uses TRBV5-1 and TRBJ2-7, with 9 bases lining up with TRBD1. The CDR3 has 13 residues. Germline V gives CDR1 SGHRS, CDR2 YFSETQ. The V gene end was trimmed by 5 bases and the J gene end by 9 bases; junction bases not matched to a gene: 9. CDR3 sequence reads: CASRSQGASSQYF. The DNA of the CDR3 is TGCGCCAGCAGGTCACAGGGGGCATCGTCGCAGTACTTC.

This clone was seen once. J is TRBJ2-7 and V is TRBV6-5, with 8 positions matching TRBD1. Germline V gene sequence: CDR1 MNHEY, CDR2 SVGAGI. V was clipped by 0 bases and J by 3 bases; unmatched bases: 4. The CDR3 has 15 amino acids. The CDR3 region has the DNA TGTGCCAGCAGTTACTCGAGGGACAGGATCTACGAGCAGTACTTC. It is translated as CASSYSRDRIYEQYF.

The rearrangement joins TRBV28 to TRBJ1-2, with 12 positions matching TRBD1. The CDR3 loop spans 15 amino acids. Germline CDR1 MDHEN, CDR2 SYDVKM. V shed 10 bases and J 7 bases; nucleotides not matched to a gene: 13. CDR3 DNA: TGTGCCACCCCGCCCGGGACAGGGGGCGTGTTTGGCTACACCTTC. It is translated as CATPPGTGGVFGYTF.

This clone was counted only a few times. The chain recombines TRBV7-9 with TRBJ1-1, with unresolved D. Germline V gene data show CDR1 as SEHNR and CDR2 as FQNEAQ (reference sequence). The CDR3 has 17 residues. Trimming shortened V by 4 bases and J by 3 bases, and 21 bases separated the two germline ends. The CDR3 sequence is CASSYRRVVRVDTEAFF. In nucleotides, the CDR3 is TGTGCCAGCAGCTACCGTCGGGTGGTGAGAGTGGACACTGAAGCTTTCTTT.

The V call is TRBV5-3, the J call TRBJ1-1, with TRBD1 as a possible D gene (5 bases). TRBV5-3 is annotated as an ORF whose role is uncertain. V lost 0 bases and J lost 5, with 20 bases in between. The CDR3 is made up of 17 amino acids. As DNA, the CDR3 is TGTGCCAGAAGCTTGGGGACCGGGACGGCTATCCGGACTGAAGCTTTCTTT. Protein product: CARSLGTGTAIRTEAFF.